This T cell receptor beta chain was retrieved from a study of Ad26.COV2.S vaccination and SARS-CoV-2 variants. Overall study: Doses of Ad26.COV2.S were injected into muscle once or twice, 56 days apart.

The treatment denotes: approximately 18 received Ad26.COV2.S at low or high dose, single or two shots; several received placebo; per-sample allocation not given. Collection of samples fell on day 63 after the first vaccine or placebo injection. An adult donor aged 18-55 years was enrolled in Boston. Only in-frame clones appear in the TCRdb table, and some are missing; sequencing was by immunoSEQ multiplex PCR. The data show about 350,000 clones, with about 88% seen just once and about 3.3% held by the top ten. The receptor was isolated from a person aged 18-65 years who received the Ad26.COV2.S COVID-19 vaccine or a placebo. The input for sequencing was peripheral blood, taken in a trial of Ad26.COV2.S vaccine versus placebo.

The chain's CDR3 is CASSPTSPTNEKLFF. Written as DNA, the CDR3 is TGTGCCAGCAGCCCTACGTCCCCAACTAATGAAAAACTGTTTTTT. The chain couples TRBV3-1 (or the pseudogene TRBV3-2) to TRBJ1-4; D remains ambiguous. Germline V CDR1 and CDR2: LGHDT, YNNKEL (reference sequence). V lost 4 bases, J lost 0 bases, and 9 bases lay in between. The CDR3 sequence is 15 residues long.